This T cell receptor beta chain was recorded in a study of blood T cell repertoires in COVID-19. On the study more broadly: Material from acute and convalescent COVID-19 was sourced from the United States, Italy and Spain. The analysed material was cDNA or gDNA that came from T cells, B-cell-depleted T cells, or PBMCs.

Recruited during active infection, patients (from Seattle) were subsequently followed longitudinally. The CDR3 totals 17 residues. CDR1 is SGHKS, CDR2 YYEKEE, per germline (reference sequence). J gave up 1 base and V 4 bases, and 7 bases lay outside the gene matches. Authors' methods: Researchers report that nucleated cell counts were estimated from reference gene primer amplification. The repertoire was sequenced with immunoSEQ multiplex PCR; TCRdb's copy has only in-frame clones and lacks some. That table gives V, J and clone size, and the DNA gave D and trimming. The sample lists 95,000 to 100,000 clones; roughly 89% were seen once.

J is TRBJ2-3 and V is TRBV5-5; 12 nucleotides agree with TRBD1. Sequenced sample: peripheral blood. The receptor comes from a human donor with COVID-19, enrolled during active disease. The donor label of this sample is uncertain. DNA for the CDR3: TGTGCCAGCAGCCAGGCCGGGACAGGGGGCGGCACAGATACGCAGTATTTT. It encodes CASSQAGTGGGTDTQYF. Together with reference TRBV5-5 and TRBJ2-3, the CDR3 gives the full variable domain: DAGVTQSPTHLIKTRGQQVTLRCSPISGHKSVSWYQQVLGQGPQFIFQYYEKEERGRGNFPDRFSARQFPNYSSELNVNALLLGDSALYLCASSQAGTGGGTDTQYFGPGTRLTVL.